The following is a T cell receptor (beta chain) sequence with its context. The antigen is not known. The CDR3 runs to 14 residues. Trimming removed 4 bases from V and 6 bases from J, with 15 bases in between. Germline values: CDR1 MNHNS, CDR2 SASEGT. The PCR contained 60 Vbeta and 13 Jbeta primers. Some clones are missing from TCRdb's copy, which holds only in-frame ones; the method was immunoSEQ multiplex PCR. The profile shows under 200,000 clones, approximately 84% of them singletons. The data stem from a study of cytomegalovirus exposure and HLA in healthy donors. General study findings and limits: It was reported that the classifier diagnosed cytomegalovirus status with high specificity and sensitivity in both the original and validation cohorts.

The specimen was PBMCs. This chain uses TRBV6-1 with TRBJ1-1; D unresolved. This TCR was recovered from a woman aged 30 to 39 in good health and CMV-seropositive. The DNA of the CDR3 is TGTGCCAGCAGTGGTGAAGGAGGCCTGGCTGAAGCTTTCTTT. Its protein is CASSGEGGLAEAFF.